Presented here are 25 T cell receptor beta chains from one specimen sequenced in a study of CXCR3-negative and CXCR3-positive naive CD8 T cells. Broader study findings: CXCR3-positive naive cells carried more hydrophobic TRB CDR3s than CXCR3-negative ones.

No antigen has been assigned to these receptors. The authors made the TRB cDNA libraries by 5' RACE using UMI labels. From the 5' RACE reads, TCRdb lists one entry per CDR3 protein and no DNA. The sample data list some 120,000 distinct CDR3 sequences. Sequenced material: naive CXCR3+ CD8+ T cells from blood. This sample's subset: CD45RO-CCR7+CD27+CD95- naive CD8+ T cells expressing CXCR3 (TNR3+). These receptors originate from a human donor in good health. Some clones in this sample may be carry-over from other donors' samples.

V gene TRBV3-1 combines with J gene TRBJ2-1; TCRdb indicates TRBD2, and absent DNA this call remains unverified. This CDR3 is 15 amino acids long. CDR1 and CDR2 (germline): LGHDT, YNNKEL (reference sequence). CDR3 residues: CASSQVSGINDEQFF.

CDR3 sequence reads: CAISVMPGPPNEQFF. This rearrangement joins TRBV10-3 to TRBJ2-1; without DNA, the TCRdb call of TRBD2 cannot be checked. CDR1 ENHRY and CDR2 SYGVKD come from the germline V gene. The CDR3 consists of 15 residues.

CDR3 in amino acids: CSVVSQVGNEQYF. The chain joins TRBV29-1 to TRBJ2-7; TCRdb designates TRBD1, a call that cannot be tested without DNA. Germline V lookup: CDR1 SQVTM, CDR2 ANQGSEA. CDR3 length: 13 amino acids.

The gene calls are TRBV29-1 and TRBJ2-5; TCRdb names TRBD1, which stays unverified in the absence of DNA. Germline CDR1 SQVTM, CDR2 ANQGSEA. This CDR3 is 15 amino acids long. CDR3 sequence reads: CSVAPNYREGETQYF.

V gene TRBV28 combines with J gene TRBJ2-3; TCRdb's assignment of TRBD1 cannot be checked, as there is no DNA. CDR3 length: 17 residues. The germline CDR1 and CDR2 sequences are MDHEN and SYDVKM. The CDR3 here is CASSPPERYDSTDTQYF.

This chain joins TRBV29-1 and TRBJ1-1. Germline CDR1 and CDR2: SQVTM and ANQGSEA. The CDR3 is 12 residues long. CDR3 sequence reads: CSVEDGNTEAFF. Variable domain in full (rest from reference TRBV29-1 and TRBJ1-1): SAVISQKPSRDICQRGTSLTIQCQVDSQVTMMFWYRQQPGQSLTLIATANQGSEATYESGFVIDKFPISRPNLTFSTLTVSNMSPEDSSIYLCSVEDGNTEAFFGQGTRLTVV.

This rearrangement joins TRBV20-1 to TRBJ1-4; TCRdb lists TRBD1, though no DNA is available to test this call. CDR1 and CDR2 from the germline V gene are DFQATT and SNEGSKA (reference sequence). The CDR3 totals 15 residues. CDR3 protein: CSAWPLAATNEKLFF.

The chain combines TRBV7-6 with TRBJ2-1; TCRdb picks TRBD2, but there is no DNA to check that call. Germline values: CDR1 SGHVS, CDR2 FNYEAQ. The CDR3 is 17 residues long. The CDR3 is CASSLGASGGSYNEQFF. Full variable domain (rest looked up from reference TRBV7-6 and TRBJ2-1): GAGVSQSPRYKVTKRGQDVALRCDPISGHVSLYWYRQALGQGPEFLTYFNYEAQQDKSGLPNDRFSAERPEGSISTLTIQRTEQRDSAMYRCASSLGASGGSYNEQFFGPGTRLTVL.

This chain links TRBV6-2 or TRBV6-3 with TRBJ2-7; TCRdb's D call, TRBD1, is unchecked because there is no DNA. The length of the CDR3 is 11 residues. CDR1 is MNHEY, CDR2 SVGEGT, per germline. The CDR3 here is CASTGSYEQYF.

The gene calls are TRBV29-1 and TRBJ1-2. The CDR3 extends over 17 amino acids. Per the germline V gene, CDR1 is SQVTM and CDR2 is ANQGSEA. CDR3 residues: CSVEDIVGRVINYGYTF. Full variable domain (remainder filled in from reference TRBV29-1 and TRBJ1-2): SAVISQKPSRDICQRGTSLTIQCQVDSQVTMMFWYRQQPGQSLTLIATANQGSEATYESGFVIDKFPISRPNLTFSTLTVSNMSPEDSSIYLCSVEDIVGRVINYGYTFGSGTRLTVV.

The chain couples TRBV28 to TRBJ2-7; TCRdb calls TRBD2, which cannot be checked without DNA. The CDR3 length is 19 residues. Germline V gene data show CDR1 as MDHEN and CDR2 as SYDVKM. CDR3 amino acids: CASSSEEDPPRTSGYEQYF.

V and J are TRBV10-1 and TRBJ2-3; TCRdb's D call, TRBD1, is unchecked because there is no DNA. Germline V gene lookup returns CDR1 WNHNN and CDR2 SYGVQD (reference sequence). The CDR3 length is 17 residues. CDR3 sequence: CASSESWGTGTTDTQYF.

V and J are TRBV10-2 and TRBJ2-1. Germline values: CDR1 WSHSY, CDR2 SAAADI. The CDR3 contains 13 residues. CDR3 in amino acids: CASSESWGNEQFF.

This rearrangement joins TRBV5-1 to TRBJ2-7; TCRdb lists TRBD2, though no DNA is available to test this call. CDR1 is SGHRS and CDR2 is YFSETQ in the germline V gene. The CDR3 totals 16 residues. The CDR3 here is CASSLRPGLAGYEQYF.

The chain is built from TRBV4-3 and TRBJ2-3; TCRdb gives TRBD2 as the D gene, but with no DNA this cannot be confirmed. The CDR3 totals 15 residues. The germline V gene has CDR1 LGHNA and CDR2 YSLEER. The CDR3 region is CASSPGTAPGDTQYF.

V is TRBV28 and J is TRBJ2-7. Per germline, CDR1 MDHEN and CDR2 SYDVKM. The CDR3 has 14 amino acids. The CDR3 sequence: CASSPHRTSYEQYF.

The chain has TRBV7-6 and TRBJ2-2; TCRdb's D gene call, TRBD1, goes unchecked for lack of DNA. Germline loops: CDR1 SGHVS, CDR2 FNYEAQ. The CDR3 has 16 amino acids. The CDR3: CASSLLSGGSTGELFF.

The CDR3: CASSYDVGELFF. The chain combines TRBV6-5 with TRBJ2-2. CDR1 and CDR2 (germline): MNHEY, SVGAGI. CDR3 size: 12 residues.

This chain uses TRBV15 with TRBJ2-2. Germline V lookup: CDR1 LNHNV, CDR2 YYDKDF (reference sequence). The CDR3 runs to 16 residues. CDR3 residues: CATSGGEVSNTGELFF.

The rearrangement links TRBV7-8 to TRBJ2-1; TCRdb outputs TRBD2, but without DNA this stays unchecked. The germline V gene encodes CDR1 SGHVS and CDR2 FQNEAQ. The CDR3 length is 16 residues. CDR3 residues: CASSSPTSSPSNEQFF.

The chain employs TRBV7-9 and TRBJ2-7; the D call from TCRdb, TRBD1, cannot be confirmed without DNA. The CDR3 consists of 15 residues. CDR1 and CDR2 from the germline V gene are SEHNR and FQNEAQ (reference sequence). CDR3 protein: CASSTRDRGIYEQYF.

The rearrangement links TRBV4-3 to TRBJ2-7; TCRdb gives TRBD1 as the D gene, but with no DNA this cannot be confirmed. Germline V gene data show CDR1 as LGHNA and CDR2 as YSLEER. The CDR3 covers 15 residues. The CDR3 loop reads CASSQDWDRDYEQYF.

The gene calls are TRBV3-1 and TRBJ2-7; as DNA is missing, the TRBD1 call by TCRdb cannot be tested. This CDR3 is 14 amino acids long. Germline V lookup: CDR1 LGHDT, CDR2 YNNKEL (reference sequence). The CDR3 loop is CASSQVWDNYEQYF.

The J gene is TRBJ2-7, the V gene TRBV5-1; the TRBD2 assignment by TCRdb is unverifiable without DNA. CDR1 is SGHRS, CDR2 YFSETQ, per germline. The CDR3 has 15 residues. The CDR3 spells CASSLLASGAYEQYF.

The chain uses TRBV7-6 and TRBJ2-2; no DNA is available, so the TRBD1 call from TCRdb remains unchecked. CDR1 is SGHVS and CDR2 is FNYEAQ in the germline V gene. The CDR3 sequence is 13 residues long. CDR3 in amino acids: CASSEQGAGELFF.